The 15 T cell receptor beta chains reported below all come from one sample, sequenced in a study of T cell changes during pregnancy in multiple sclerosis. TCRdb keeps only in-frame clones here, not all; method: immunoSEQ multiplex PCR. The table lists under 95,000 clones, 75% to 95% of them singletons. Sequenced material: CD4+ T cells from peripheral blood mononuclear cells, taken before pregnancy. These receptors were taken from a female donor with multiple sclerosis, enrolled in a pregnancy study.

This clone was seen more than once but under ten times. This specimen includes other DNA sequences encoding the same CDR3. The genes are TRBV19 and TRBJ1-6; a weak D match, TRBD1 (5 bases). The V gene lost 6 bases and the J gene lost 7 bases, with 13 bases spanning the gap. The CDR3 covers 14 residues. The germline V gene encodes CDR1 LNHDA and CDR2 SQIVND (reference sequence). CDR3 sequence (DNA): TGTGCCAGTAGCCTGGACACAATCAATTCACCCCTCCACTTT. Translating gives CASSLDTINSPLHF.

The chain is built from TRBV28 and TRBJ2-6, with D possibly TRBD2 on 5 matching bases. This CDR3 is 15 amino acids long. Germline V gene lookup returns CDR1 MDHEN and CDR2 SYDVKM. Trimming shortened V by 6 bases and J by 1 base, and 10 bases separated the two germline ends. The CDR3 DNA reads TGTGCCAGCAGCCTAACGGGGTCTGGGGCCAACGTCCTGACTTTC. Translation gives CASSLTGSGANVLTF.

This chain connects TRBV6-1 to TRBJ2-7, with 13 bases matching TRBD2. The germline gives CDR1 MNHNS, CDR2 SASEGT. This CDR3 has 17 residues. V was clipped by 4 bases and J by 0 bases; unmatched bases: 6. This CDR3 is CASSVGTSGVSSYEQYF. The CDR3 nucleotides read TGTGCCAGCAGTGTAGGGACTAGCGGGGTAAGCTCCTACGAGCAGTACTTC.

The chain couples TRBV27 to TRBJ1-2; perhaps TRBD1 as D (5 bases). V lost 2 bases, J lost 5 bases, and 21 bases lay in between. The CDR3 spans 17 residues. Germline V lookup: CDR1 MNHEY, CDR2 SMNVEV (reference sequence). The CDR3: CASSLTLGGRGSYGYTF. CDR3 DNA: TGTGCCAGCAGTTTAACCCTTGGGGGGAGGGGAAGTTATGGCTACACCTTC.

The genes are TRBV5-1 and TRBJ2-2; 10 nucleotides align to TRBD2. Trimming at V came to 3 bases and at J to 1 base, leaving 0 bases not matched to a gene. The CDR3 covers 15 residues. Germline V gene data show CDR1 as SGHRS and CDR2 as YFSETQ. This chain's CDR3 is CASSWTSGNTGELFF. Here the CDR3 DNA reads TGCGCCAGCAGCTGGACTAGCGGGAACACCGGGGAGCTGTTTTTT.

The chain joins TRBV2 to TRBJ1-5; TRBD1 aligns across 11 bases. CDR3 length equals 14 residues. V lost 4 bases to trimming and J lost 7 bases; unmatched junction nucleotides: 3. From germline, CDR1 is SNHLY and CDR2 FYNNEI. This CDR3 reads CASSAGQGAQPQHF. The CDR3 DNA reads TGTGCCAGCAGTGCTGGACAGGGGGCACAGCCCCAGCATTTT.

J is TRBJ1-1 and V is TRBV2; no clear D gene. Germline values: CDR1 SNHLY, CDR2 FYNNEI. V dropped 6 bases and J dropped 1 base, with 9 bases sitting between them. CDR3 length equals 13 residues. In DNA form, the CDR3 reads TGTGCCAGCAGGGAGGACGGGAACACTGAAGCTTTCTTT. This translates into CASREDGNTEAFF.

The genes are TRBV21-1 and TRBJ1-5; TRBD1 is the table's D call and was not checked against the DNA. TRBV21-1 is recorded as a pseudogene. This CDR3 comprises 15 residues. The DNA for the CDR3 is TGTGCCAGCAGCAGGCCGGACAGGGAGAATCAGCCCCAGCATTTT. Translation gives CASSRPDRENQPQHF.

This clone has only a few counts. The rearrangement joins TRBV6-5 to TRBJ2-5; 8 nucleotides agree with TRBD1. V trimming: 5 bases; J trimming: 2 bases; junction bases outside the gene matches: 7. This CDR3 has 15 residues. Germline V gene sequence: CDR1 MNHEY, CDR2 SVGAGI. CDR3 in amino acids: CASSKTGDPQETQYF. CDR3 DNA sequence: TGTGCCAGCAGTAAGACAGGGGATCCACAAGAGACCCAGTACTTC.

The table lists this clone with a few counts. This CDR3 is also generated by other DNA sequences in the sample. This rearrangement joins TRBV5-1 to TRBJ2-7; 10 bases align to TRBD2. Germline V gene sequence: CDR1 SGHRS, CDR2 YFSETQ. J lost 2 bases, V lost 4 bases, and 3 bases had no gene match. The CDR3 is 14 residues long. The DNA of the CDR3 is TGCGCCAGCAGCCGGCTAGCGGGAGCCTACGAGCAGTACTTC. It specifies CASSRLAGAYEQYF. The whole variable domain, filled in from reference TRBV5-1 and TRBJ2-7, reads KAGVTQTPRYLIKTRGQQVTLSCSPISGHRSVSWYQQTPGQGLQFLFEYFSETQRNKGNFPGRFSGRQFSNSRSEMNVSTLELGDSALYLCASSRLAGAYEQYFGPGTRLTVT.

The chain joins TRBV27 to TRBJ1-2; the match to TRBD1 covers 7 bases. This CDR3 has 13 amino acids. Germline values: CDR1 MNHEY, CDR2 SMNVEV (reference sequence). V shed 5 bases and J 5 bases; nucleotides not matched to a gene: 5. CDR3 DNA sequence: TGTGCCAGCAGTATAAACAGGGGTTATGGCTACACCTTC. Residues: CASSINRGYGYTF.

The chain is built from TRBV30 and TRBJ2-7, with 9 bases matching TRBD1. CDR3 length: 14 residues. The germline CDR1 and CDR2 sequences are GTSNPN and SVGIG (reference sequence). Losses at the gene ends were 7 bases for V and 6 bases for J; bases not matched to a gene: 13. The CDR3 spells CASLRGTGLTEQYF. The DNA for the CDR3 is TGTGCCTCCCTCCGAGGGACAGGGTTAACCGAGCAGTACTTC.

The V and J genes are TRBV19 and TRBJ2-1, with 9 bases aligning to TRBD2. The CDR3 runs to 14 residues. Germline CDR1 LNHDA, CDR2 SQIVND (reference sequence). Trimming cost V 5 bases and J 4 bases; bases outside gene matches: 3. The CDR3 DNA sequence: TGTGCCAGTAGTCCGACTAGCGGATACAATGAGCAGTTCTTC. It yields the protein CASSPTSGYNEQFF. The complete variable domain, with remaining parts taken from reference TRBV19 and TRBJ2-1, reads DGGITQSPKYLFRKEGQNVTLSCEQNLNHDAMYWYRQDPGQGLRLIYYSQIVNDFQKGDIAEGYSVSREKKESFPLTVTSAQKNPTAFYLCASSPTSGYNEQFFGPGTRLTVL.

This CDR3 is CASSLGRQGYGYTF. CDR3 nucleotides: TGTGCCAGCAGCTTAGGCCGACAGGGCTATGGCTACACCTTC. The chain combines TRBV7-2 with TRBJ1-2; TRBD1 aligns across 7 bases. Germline CDR1 and CDR2: SGHTA and FQGNSA. This CDR3 comprises 14 residues. J was trimmed by 4 bases and V by 1 base; bases with no gene match: 3.

This clone occurred once. The chain couples TRBV4-1 to TRBJ2-6; no clear D. CDR3 length equals 16 residues. CDR1 and CDR2 (germline): MGHRA, YSYEKL. Trimming took 1 base from V and 0 from J, leaving 7 bases between them. DNA of the CDR3: TGCGCCAGCAGCCAAGGACTCTTCTCTGGGGCCAACGTCCTGACTTTC. As protein: CASSQGLFSGANVLTF.